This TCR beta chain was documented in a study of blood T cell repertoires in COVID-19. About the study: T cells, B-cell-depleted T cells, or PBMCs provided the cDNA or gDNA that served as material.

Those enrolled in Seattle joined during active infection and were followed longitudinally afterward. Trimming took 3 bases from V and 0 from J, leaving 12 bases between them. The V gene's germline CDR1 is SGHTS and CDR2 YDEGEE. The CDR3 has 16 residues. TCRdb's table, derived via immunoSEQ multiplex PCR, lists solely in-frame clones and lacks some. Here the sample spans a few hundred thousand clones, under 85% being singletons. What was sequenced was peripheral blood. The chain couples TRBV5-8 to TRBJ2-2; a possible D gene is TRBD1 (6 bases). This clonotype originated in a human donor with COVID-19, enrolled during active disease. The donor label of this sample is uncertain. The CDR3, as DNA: TGTGCCAGCAGCTATGCAGGGGCGACGAACACCGGGGAGCTGTTTTTT. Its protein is CASSYAGATNTGELFF.